Presented here are 18 T cell receptor beta chains from one specimen sequenced in a study of cytomegalovirus exposure and HLA in healthy donors. Profiling relied on immunoSEQ multiplex PCR, and the TCRdb table lists in-frame clones only, not all of them. The sample yields about 360,000 clones, roughly 89% seen once. Sample: PBMCs. The source is a woman in her late teens or twenties in good health and CMV-seronegative.

The chain has TRBV11-3 and TRBJ2-3; 11 bases are a match to TRBD2. Germline lookup yields CDR1 SGHNT and CDR2 YENEEA. The V gene end was trimmed by 5 bases and the J gene end by 3 bases; junction bases not matched to a gene: 13. This CDR3 has 18 amino acids. CDR3 protein: CASSPRRASGGLTDTQYF. CDR3 in DNA: TGTGCCAGCAGCCCTAGAAGGGCTAGCGGGGGGCTTACAGATACGCAGTATTTT. Full variable domain (outside the CDR3, taken from reference TRBV11-3 and TRBJ2-3): EAGVVQSPRYKIIEKKQPVAFWCNPISGHNTLYWYLQNLGQGPELLIRYENEEAVDDSQLPKDRFSAERLKGVDSTLKIQPAELGDSAVYLCASSPRRASGGLTDTQYFGPGTRLTVL.

The chain is built from TRBV6-6 and TRBJ2-7; D is unclear. V shed 0 bases and J shed 6 bases, with 3 bases lying between them. This CDR3 has 11 residues. The V gene's germline CDR1 is MNHNY and CDR2 SVGAGI (reference sequence). The CDR3 region is CASSYSVEQYF. The CDR3 bases are TGTGCCAGCAGTTACTCCGTCGAGCAGTACTTC.

This clone appeared a few times. The chain joins TRBV6-5 to TRBJ2-7; maybe TRBD1 (5 bases). The CDR3 loop spans 13 amino acids. The germline V gene has CDR1 MNHEY and CDR2 SVGAGI. Trimming left V 6 bases short and J 4 bases short, with 13 bases between. CDR3 amino acids: CASRGRQGYEQYF. The DNA of the CDR3 is TGTGCCAGCAGAGGCAGGCAGGGATACGAGCAGTACTTC.

The chain uses TRBV5-8 and TRBJ1-2; the D is unclear. The CDR3 loop spans 12 amino acids. From germline, CDR1 is SGHTS and CDR2 YDEGEE. The V and J ends lost 4 bases and 8 bases respectively, with 12 bases between them. The CDR3 bases are TGTGCCAGCAGCCCAAGTTTTGGCGGCTACACCTTC. This translates into CASSPSFGGYTF.

The chain is built from TRBV29-1 and TRBJ1-2; 7 bases fit TRBD1. Germline lookup yields CDR1 SQVTM and CDR2 ANQGSEA. V lost 6 bases and J lost 4; bases outside the gene matches: 11. This CDR3 is built from 14 residues. CDR3 loop: CSVLLSGQVYGYTF. CDR3 DNA sequence: TGCAGCGTGCTCCTATCCGGACAGGTCTATGGCTACACCTTC.

The rearrangement links TRBV11-2 to TRBJ2-7, with TRBD2 matching over 8 bases. J lost 3 bases, V lost 7 bases, and 2 bases had no gene match. The germline V gene has CDR1 SGHAT and CDR2 FQNNGV. The length of the CDR3 is 12 residues. The CDR3 sequence is CASTRGGYEQYF. CDR3 sequence (DNA): TGTGCCAGCACCCGGGGGGGCTACGAGCAGTACTTC.

As to this clone: This same CDR3 is encoded by further DNA sequences in the sample. CDR3 sequence: CASSLGLPNTGELFF. The DNA for the CDR3 is TGCGCCAGCAGCTTAGGACTACCGAACACCGGGGAGCTGTTTTTT. V gene TRBV5-1 combines with J gene TRBJ2-2, with D possibly being TRBD2 (6 bases). The germline V gene has CDR1 SGHRS and CDR2 YFSETQ. The CDR3 totals 15 residues. Trimming took off 2 bases at V and 0 bases at J, with 8 bases between the two ends.

V gene TRBV6-5 combines with J gene TRBJ2-6, with a weak D call TRBD2 (6 bases). Germline-derived CDR1 and CDR2 are MNHEY and SVGAGI. The CDR3 contains 15 residues. The V and J ends lost 7 bases and 0 bases respectively, with 10 bases between them. This CDR3 reads CASIGTYSGANVLTF. In nucleotides, the CDR3 is TGTGCCAGCATCGGGACTTACTCTGGGGCCAACGTCCTGACTTTC.

The chain is built from TRBV6-5 and TRBJ1-1; D is unresolved. The V and J ends lost 2 bases and 0 bases respectively, with 4 bases between them. Germline CDR1 and CDR2: MNHEY and SVGAGI. The CDR3 is made up of 13 amino acids. The CDR3, as DNA: TGTGCCAGCAGTTACGACATGAACACTGAAGCTTTCTTT. Its translation: CASSYDMNTEAFF.

The CDR3 sequence is CASSELAGEHEQYF. In nucleotides, the CDR3 is TGTGCCAGCAGTGAACTAGCGGGAGAACATGAGCAGTACTTC. This chain links TRBV27 with TRBJ2-7; 11 bases line up with TRBD2. This CDR3 contains 14 residues. Germline lookup yields CDR1 MNHEY and CDR2 SMNVEV (reference sequence). Trimming at V came to 5 bases and at J to 7 bases, leaving 7 bases not matched to a gene.

J is TRBJ2-5 and V is TRBV4-2; tentative D call: TRBD2 (5 bases). V was clipped by 4 bases and J by 2 bases, with 14 bases between them. Germline loops: CDR1 LGHNA, CDR2 YNFKEQ. CDR3 size: 15 residues. Written as DNA, the CDR3 is TGTGCCAGCAGCCTGACCGGTACGGGGCAAGAGACCCAGTACTTC. As protein: CASSLTGTGQETQYF.

DNA of the CDR3: TGTGCCAGCAGTGTCCAGGGGGGCATTGACAATGAGCAGTTCTTC. It codes for CASSVQGGIDNEQFF. The chain couples TRBV6-4 to TRBJ2-1; maybe TRBD1 (7 bases). V lost 4 bases and J lost 5, with 15 bases in between. CDR1 MRHNA and CDR2 SNTAGT come from the germline V gene. The CDR3 totals 15 residues.

The chain combines TRBV5-6 with TRBJ1-6, with D hard to call. Germline values: CDR1 SGHDT, CDR2 YYEEEE. This CDR3 is built from 14 residues. The V gene lost 0 bases and the J gene lost 8 bases, with 9 bases spanning the gap. The CDR3 sequence: CASSLGALHSPLHF. The CDR3 region has the DNA TGTGCCAGCAGCTTGGGGGCCCTACATTCACCCCTCCACTTT.

V gene TRBV27 combines with J gene TRBJ2-1, with D perhaps matching TRBD1 (6 bases). The CDR3 contains 13 residues. Germline CDR1 MNHEY, CDR2 SMNVEV (reference sequence). With 5 bases removed from V and 5 bases from J, the gap between germline ends came to 10 bases. The CDR3, as DNA: TGTGCCAGCAGTACAGGGAATAACAATGAGCAGTTCTTC. Protein sequence: CASSTGNNNEQFF.

The rearrangement links TRBV2 to TRBJ2-3; 10 bases fit TRBD2. Losses at the gene ends were 7 bases for V and 1 base for J; bases not matched to a gene: 11. The CDR3 has 17 residues. Germline assignment: CDR1 SNHLY and CDR2 FYNNEI. As DNA, the CDR3 is TGTGCCAGCACTAAGCGGGGGGGCGTCCGGGGCACAGATACGCAGTATTTT. Translation gives CASTKRGGVRGTDTQYF. The full variable domain, in which reference TRBV2 and TRBJ2-3 provide the parts outside the CDR3, is EPEVTQTPSHQVTQMGQEVILRCVPISNHLYFYWYRQILGQKVEFLVSFYNNEISEKSEIFDDQFSVERPDGSNFTLKIRSTKLEDSAMYFCASTKRGGVRGTDTQYFGPGTRLTVL.

The chain couples TRBV10-1 to TRBJ2-2; D gene unclear. The length of the CDR3 is 12 residues. The germline V gene has CDR1 WNHNN and CDR2 SYGVQD (reference sequence). Trimming pared 6 bases from V and 1 base from J, leaving 3 bases between. The CDR3 nucleotides are TGCGCCAGCAGCGGGAACACCGGGGAGCTGTTTTTT. Amino acid sequence: CASSGNTGELFF.

This clone was counted once. The V gene is TRBV6-5, the J gene TRBJ2-3, with 7 bases aligning to TRBD1. The V gene end was trimmed by 5 bases and the J gene end by 2 bases; junction bases not matched to a gene: 4. This CDR3 is built from 14 residues. CDR1 is MNHEY, CDR2 SVGAGI, per germline. Here the CDR3 reads CASSLGQLTDTQYF. As DNA, the CDR3 is TGTGCCAGCAGTCTGGGACAGCTCACAGATACGCAGTATTTT.

This clone was counted between two and nine times. V is TRBV6-1 and J is TRBJ2-2, with D perhaps matching TRBD1 (5 bases). Germline V gene data show CDR1 as MNHNS and CDR2 as SASEGT. This CDR3 contains 15 residues. With 3 bases removed from V and 3 bases from J, the gap between germline ends came to 11 bases. This CDR3 reads CASSERQTYTGELFF. As DNA, the CDR3 is TGTGCCAGCAGTGAGCGACAGACATACACCGGGGAGCTGTTTTTT.